This TCR beta chain was obtained from a study of blood T cell repertoires in COVID-19. In the study overall: Sites in the United States, Italy and Spain provided acute and convalescent COVID-19 samples. The analysed material was cDNA or gDNA that came from T cells, B-cell-depleted T cells, or PBMCs.

CDR1 is MNHEY, CDR2 SVGAGI, per germline. This CDR3 spans 14 amino acids. V was cut by 7 bases and J by 4 bases, with 16 bases left in between. In the authors' workflow: Reference gene primer amplification gave estimated nucleated cell counts. TCRdb's table, derived via immunoSEQ multiplex PCR, lists solely in-frame clones and lacks some. That table gives V, J and clone size, and the DNA gave D and trimming. The data hold 30,000 to 35,000 clones, with around 73% observed a single time. The sample consisted of peripheral blood. V gene TRBV6-5 combines with J gene TRBJ1-2; tentative D call: TRBD1 (5 bases). The sequence derives from a woman aged 55-69 years with acute or convalescent COVID-19. The CDR3 DNA sequence: TGTGCCAGCAATCAGGCGGACGGGGGCTATGGCTACACCTTC. This gives the protein CASNQADGGYGYTF.